The 22 T cell receptor beta chains in this list originate from one sample, sequenced in a study of liver allograft versus peripheral blood T cells. Study details: Graft-liver T cell receptor repertoires were compared against recipient peripheral blood repertoires.

TCRdb processed the reads anew with MiXCR; each CDR3 protein has one entry. This sample has 2,500 or so distinct CDR3 sequences, with approximately 19% found just once. All receptors derive from a human patient who had a liver transplant. Some of these T cells may belong to the graft donor.

The CDR3 spells CASSLGGGYEQYF. Here the CDR3 DNA reads TGTGCCAGCAGCTTGGGGGGGGGCTACGAGCAGTACTTC. This chain connects TRBV5-6 to TRBJ2-7; 7 nucleotides match TRBD2. The CDR3 extends over 13 amino acids. The V gene's germline CDR1 is SGHDT and CDR2 YYEEEE. The V gene end was trimmed by 0 bases and the J gene end by 3 bases; junction bases not matched to a gene: 0.

This clonotype is labeled as medium-sized. The V gene is TRBV6-2 or TRBV6-3, the J gene TRBJ2-7; unclear D gene. Deletions cut 0 bases from V and 7 bases from J, with 7 bases between. Germline V gene lookup returns CDR1 MNHEY and CDR2 SVGEGT. This CDR3 region has 12 residues. In DNA, the CDR3 is TGTGCCAGCAGTTACTCCCCTTGGGAGCAGTACTTC. This translates into CASSYSPWEQYF.

This clonotype has a handful of counts. V and J are TRBV9 and TRBJ2-5; 14 bases match TRBD2. Germline CDR1 reads SGDLS; CDR2 reads YYNGEE. The junction had 8 bases not matched to a gene; V was cut back by 4 bases and J by 3 bases. This CDR3 contains 17 residues. The CDR3: CASSLSGTSGGKETQYF. As DNA, the CDR3 is TGTGCCAGCAGCTTATCCGGGACTAGCGGGGGTAAAGAGACCCAGTACTTC. The variable domain in full, completed from reference TRBV9 and TRBJ2-5, reads DSGVTQTPKHLITATGQRVTLRCSPRSGDLSVYWYQQSLDQGLQFLIQYYNGEERAKGNILERFSAQQFPDLHSELNLSSLELGDSALYFCASSLSGTSGGKETQYFGPGTRLLVL.

In its sample, this clonotype is medium-sized (0.01 to 0.1%). The V and J genes are TRBV6-6 and TRBJ1-2; possibly TRBD1 for D (5 bases). The germline V gene has CDR1 MNHNY and CDR2 SVGAGI (reference sequence). The CDR3 contains 16 residues. Trimming shortened V by 7 bases and J by 3 bases, and 21 bases separated the two germline ends. The CDR3 sequence: CASTPLTGIVDYGYTF. CDR3 DNA: TGTGCCAGCACCCCCTTAACAGGCATTGTTGACTATGGCTACACCTTC.

The V gene is TRBV11-2, the J gene TRBJ2-7; D uncertain. Germline CDR1 and CDR2: SGHAT and FQNNGV. The CDR3 has 13 residues. Trimming removed 5 bases at V and 3 bases at J, with 11 bases between. The CDR3 sequence: CASSPNTDYEQYF. CDR3 sequence (DNA): TGTGCCAGCAGCCCGAACACCGACTACGAGCAGTACTTC.

This clonotype was seen many times. The chain combines TRBV19 with TRBJ2-1, with D tentatively TRBD1 (5 bases). In germline, CDR1 is LNHDA, CDR2 SQIVND (reference sequence). The V end lost 7 bases, the J end lost 7 bases, and 11 bases lay between the germline ends. The CDR3 is 12 residues long. CDR3 protein: CASTMGQNEQFF. DNA for the CDR3: TGTGCCAGTACCATGGGGCAGAATGAGCAGTTCTTC.

This clonotype rates as medium-sized. The V call is TRBV13, the J call TRBJ2-1; 8 bases map to TRBD2. The CDR3 has 17 residues. CDR1 is PRHDT and CDR2 is FYEKMQ in the germline V gene (reference sequence). V was pared by 4 bases and J by 7 bases, with 15 bases of the junction left unmatched. Here the CDR3 reads CASSSHSDSGSGNEQFF. The CDR3 DNA reads as TGTGCCAGCAGCTCCCACTCTGACAGCGGGAGCGGGAATGAGCAGTTCTTC.

The genes are TRBV20-1 and TRBJ2-5; D gene uncertain. V lost 3 bases, J lost 5 bases, and 4 bases lay in between. The CDR3 contains 10 residues. From germline, CDR1 is DFQATT and CDR2 SNEGSKA (reference sequence). DNA of the CDR3: TGCAGTGCTAGGAGGGAGACCCAGTACTTC. Residues: CSARRETQYF.

This clonotype is medium-sized (0.01 to 0.1%). This sequence joins TRBV6-1 and TRBJ2-1; 7 bases are shared with TRBD2. Germline values: CDR1 MNHNS, CDR2 SASEGT. This CDR3 has 14 residues. Trimming took 11 bases from V and 10 from J; bases not matched to a gene: 17. CDR3 DNA: TGTGCCTACGAGAGCGGGACGAGCTCCCCGGAGCAGTTCTTC. Protein product: CAYESGTSSPEQFF.

In its sample, this clonotype ranks as medium-sized. The chain links TRBV6-1 to TRBJ1-4; the D gene is possibly TRBD1 (5 bases). Looked up from germline, CDR1 is MNHNS and CDR2 is SASEGT. V lost 7 bases, J lost 0 bases, and 15 bases lay in between. The CDR3 runs to 16 residues. CDR3 residues: CASTRRGLATNEKLFF. In DNA, the CDR3 is TGTGCCAGCACCAGGAGGGGACTTGCAACTAATGAAAAACTGTTTTTT.

This clonotype occurred many times. The chain carries TRBV27 and TRBJ2-7; TRBD2 matches 7 bases. This CDR3 spans 14 amino acids. V shed 8 bases and J 0 bases; nucleotides not matched to a gene: 7. Germline loops: CDR1 MNHEY, CDR2 SMNVEV (reference sequence). This chain's CDR3 is CASRAGGSSYEQYF. The CDR3 DNA reads as TGTGCCAGCCGCGCGGGCGGGAGCTCCTACGAGCAGTACTTC.

This clonotype is labeled medium-sized. V usage is TRBV6-1 and J usage is TRBJ1-5; possibly TRBD1 for D (5 bases). Looked up from germline, CDR1 is MNHNS and CDR2 is SASEGT. The CDR3 has 15 amino acids. V was cut by 6 bases and J by 4 bases, with 16 bases left in between. CDR3 sequence reads: CASRLTGAENQPQHF. In DNA, the CDR3 is TGTGCCAGCAGGCTTACAGGAGCGGAGAATCAGCCCCAGCATTTT.

By share, this clonotype ranks as medium-sized. The rearrangement joins TRBV29-1 to TRBJ1-1; possibly TRBD1 for D (5 bases). Deletions cut 6 bases from V and 8 bases from J, with 10 bases between. The CDR3 has 10 residues. The germline CDR1 and CDR2 sequences are SQVTM and ANQGSEA. CDR3 DNA sequence: TGCAGCGTCGGGGCGTCGGAAGCTTTCTTT. Protein sequence: CSVGASEAFF. The variable domain in full, with the rest retrieved from reference TRBV29-1 and TRBJ1-1, is SAVISQKPSRDICQRGTSLTIQCQVDSQVTMMFWYRQQPGQSLTLIATANQGSEATYESGFVIDKFPISRPNLTFSTLTVSNMSPEDSSIYLCSVGASEAFFGQGTRLTVV.

This clonotype rates as medium-sized (0.01 to 0.1%). This chain links TRBV27 with TRBJ1-6; TRBD1 agrees at 7 bases. Germline CDR1 reads MNHEY; CDR2 reads SMNVEV (reference sequence). V was pared by 2 bases and J by 11 bases, with 9 bases of the junction left unmatched. The CDR3 sequence is 15 residues long. CDR3 bases: TGTGCCAGCAGTTTAGAACAGGGGATGAGGACACCCCTCCACTTT. This translates into CASSLEQGMRTPLHF.

This clonotype qualifies as medium-sized (0.01 to 0.1%). The chain couples TRBV9 to TRBJ2-2; 9 bases agree with TRBD1. CDR3 length equals 15 residues. V shed 4 bases, J shed 3 bases, and the junction held 4 bases outside the gene matches. The germline V gene encodes CDR1 SGDLS and CDR2 YYNGEE. The CDR3 coding sequence is TGTGCCAGCAGCAACCGGGACAGGGACACCGGGGAGCTGTTTTTT. Its protein product is CASSNRDRDTGELFF. The whole variable domain, filled in from reference TRBV9 and TRBJ2-2, reads DSGVTQTPKHLITATGQRVTLRCSPRSGDLSVYWYQQSLDQGLQFLIQYYNGEERAKGNILERFSAQQFPDLHSELNLSSLELGDSALYFCASSNRDRDTGELFFGEGSRLTVL.

This clonotype turned up a few times. The chain combines TRBV6-2 or TRBV6-3 with TRBJ2-7; 14 positions agree with TRBD2. There are 18 residues in the CDR3. After removal of 8 bases from V and 2 bases from J, the junction contained 14 bases not matched to a gene. Looked up from germline, CDR1 is MNHEY and CDR2 is SVGEGT. CDR3 DNA sequence: TGTGCCAGCCTTGCATTAGGGACTAGCGGGAGTTTACCCTACGAGCAGTACTTC. Protein: CASLALGTSGSLPYEQYF.

This clonotype came up a few times. The chain has TRBV9 and TRBJ2-2; a possible D gene is TRBD2 (5 bases). The CDR3 extends over 11 amino acids. Germline-derived CDR1 and CDR2 are SGDLS and YYNGEE. The germline V and J ends were trimmed by 7 bases and 13 bases, with 14 bases remaining between them. CDR3 loop: CASGPSPGLFF. CDR3 nucleotide sequence: TGTGCCAGCGGACCTAGCCCCGGGCTGTTTTTT.

This clonotype rates as medium-sized (0.01 to 0.1%). The CDR3 region is CASRAGGHDTDTQYF. The DNA for the CDR3 is TGTGCCAGCAGGGCGGGGGGCCACGACACAGATACGCAGTATTTT. The rearrangement joins TRBV6-2 or TRBV6-3 to TRBJ2-3, with 8 bases fitting TRBD2. Germline CDR1 reads MNHEY; CDR2 reads SVGEGT. Losses at the gene ends were 6 bases for V and 2 bases for J; bases not matched to a gene: 7. CDR3 length: 15 amino acids.

This clonotype ranks as medium-sized (0.01 to 0.1%). The chain combines TRBV29-1 with TRBJ1-2, with 9 bases aligning to TRBD1. Germline values: CDR1 SQVTM, CDR2 ANQGSEA. The CDR3 totals 12 residues. The trim removed 6 bases at V and 6 bases at J, leaving 5 bases unmatched. CDR3 sequence: CSVDRGGHGYTF. Here the CDR3 DNA reads TGCAGCGTAGACAGGGGGGGCCATGGCTACACCTTC.

The V gene is TRBV6-1, the J gene TRBJ1-6; no clear D gene. The CDR3 has 12 residues. Trimming shortened V by 7 bases and J by 7 bases, and 8 bases separated the two germline ends. Germline V gene lookup returns CDR1 MNHNS and CDR2 SASEGT. The CDR3 DNA reads TGTGCCAGCATTATGTGGAATTCACCCCTCCACTTT. This gives the protein CASIMWNSPLHF.

This clonotype was recorded a few times. Here the CDR3 reads CASSPNQGLAGYEQYF. Here the CDR3 DNA reads TGTGCCAGCAGCCCCAACCAGGGACTAGCGGGGTACGAGCAGTACTTC. The chain is built from TRBV7-9 and TRBJ2-7; TRBD2 agrees at 13 bases. The CDR3 length is 16 residues. V shed 5 bases, J shed 4 bases, and the junction held 8 bases outside the gene matches. Germline CDR1 SEHNR, CDR2 FQNEAQ (reference sequence).

The chain has TRBV10-1 and TRBJ1-1; D is uncertain. Trimming took 3 bases from V and 1 from J, leaving 15 bases between them. The CDR3 has 16 residues. Germline CDR1 and CDR2: WNHNN and SYGVQD (reference sequence). CDR3 loop: CASSEMISGPNTEAFF. The CDR3 DNA follows: TGCGCCAGCAGTGAAATGATCAGTGGGCCGAACACTGAAGCTTTCTTT.